This is a list of T cell receptor beta chains from one sample in a study of blood T cell repertoires in COVID-19. The method was immunoSEQ multiplex PCR; TCRdb's version includes in-frame clones alone and lacks a portion of them. The sample holds about 50,000 clones, under 90% seen once. What was sequenced was peripheral blood. All receptors come from a man between 60 and 75 years old with acute or convalescent COVID-19. Each CDR3 is given with its conserved first and last residue. Each record gives: CDR3 length, clone size, V gene, D gene, J gene, CDR3 DNA, CDR3 protein. A D gene is named only where the DNA matches it firmly. Size tells how often a clone was seen (once, few, many) or the class of an expanded clone, and some rows leave it out.

13,.,TRBV7-2,.,TRBJ1-1,TGTGCCAGCAGCTTAGCCCAGAACACTGAAGCTTTCTTT,CASSLAQNTEAFF
15,.,TRBV6-1,.,TRBJ1-6,TGTGCCAGCAGTGAAATTTTGAGCTATAATTCACCCCTCCACTTT,CASSEILSYNSPLHF
13,.,TRBV29-1,.,TRBJ1-1,TGCAGCGTTACGAAGGTGACAAGGGGCGAAGCTTTCTTT,CSVTKVTRGEAFF
14,.,TRBV19,TRBD1,TRBJ1-2,TGTGCCAGTTCGAGCCGGGACAGGGGTATTGGCTACACCTTC,CASSSRDRGIGYTF
16,.,TRBV7-2,TRBD2,TRBJ2-1,TGTGCCAGCAGCTTAAAGCGGGGTCGCTCCTACAATGAGCAGTTCTTC,CASSLKRGRSYNEQFF
15,.,TRBV7-2,.,TRBJ1-2,TGTGCCAGCAGCATAACGGGGGATTGGAATTATGGCTACACCTTC,CASSITGDWNYGYTF
16,.,TRBV4-1,.,TRBJ1-1,TGCGCCAGCAGCCAGTTCGCGGCAGGGGTGAACACTGAAGCTTTCTTT,CASSQFAAGVNTEAFF
16,.,TRBV15,TRBD1,TRBJ1-2,TGTGCCACCAGCAGAGACATTTTGGGACAGGGGGAAGGCTACACCTTC,CATSRDILGQGEGYTF
13,.,TRBV6-1,.,TRBJ1-6,TGTGCCAGCAGTGATTACGGGAAGTCACCCCTCCACTTT,CASSDYGKSPLHF
14,.,TRBV9,.,TRBJ2-2,TGTGCCAGCAGCCCCTATCCGAACACCGGGGAGCTGTTTTTT,CASSPYPNTGELFF
14,.,TRBV5-1,.,TRBJ2-2,TGCGCCAGCAGCTTGGTTCCAGGGGCCGGGGAGCTGTTTTTT,CASSLVPGAGELFF
11,.,TRBV5-1,.,TRBJ1-1,TGCGCCAGCAGCGCAGACAGGAGGGCTTTCTTT,CASSADRRAFF
13,.,TRBV19,.,TRBJ1-5,TGTGCCAGTACTATCGGGTTAAATCAGCCCCAGCATTTT,CASTIGLNQPQHF
16,.,TRBV6-2/TRBV6-3,.,TRBJ1-1,TGTGCCAGCAGTGGACAGCTAAAGTCTTTAAACACTGAAGCTTTCTTT,CASSGQLKSLNTEAFF
15,.,TRBV7-8,.,TRBJ1-2,TGTGCCAGCAGCTTAACTGTCAATTCTAACTATGGCTACACCTTC,CASSLTVNSNYGYTF
16,.,TRBV19,.,TRBJ1-2,TGTGCCAGTAGTATAGCGGGAGGACGGGACGGATATGGCTACACCTTC,CASSIAGGRDGYGYTF
14,.,TRBV24-1,.,TRBJ2-7,TGTGCCACCAGTGATGACGGACAATCCCACGAGCAGTACTTC,CATSDDGQSHEQYF
14,.,TRBV7-2,TRBD1,TRBJ1-5,TGTGCCAGCAGCGCCGGACAGGGTACTCAGCCCCAGCATTTT,CASSAGQGTQPQHF
15,.,TRBV9,TRBD1,TRBJ1-2,TGTGCCAGCAGCGCATCCGGGACAGTGAGCTATGGCTACACCTTC,CASSASGTVSYGYTF
16,.,TRBV4-1,TRBD2,TRBJ2-4,TGCGCCAGCAGCCAATTCGGGGGGACAGCCAAAAACATTCAGTACTTC,CASSQFGGTAKNIQYF
12,.,TRBV4-1,TRBD1,TRBJ1-2,TGCGCCAGCAGCCTTGGACAGGGGTTCTACACCTTC,CASSLGQGFYTF
14,.,TRBV18,TRBD1,TRBJ2-5,TGTGCCAGCTCACCCACGGACAGGGTGGGGACCCAGTACTTC,CASSPTDRVGTQYF
13,.,TRBV19,.,TRBJ1-1,TGTGCCAGTAGTATTAAGGGGGACGCTGAAGCTTTCTTT,CASSIKGDAEAFF
13,.,TRBV12-3/TRBV12-4,.,TRBJ2-3,TGTGCCAGCAGGTGGGCTAACACAGATACGCAGTATTTT,CASRWANTDTQYF
13,.,TRBV3-1/TRBV3-2,.,TRBJ1-5,TGTGCCAGCAGCCAAGCAGGGGCTCAGCCCCAGCATTTT,CASSQAGAQPQHF
15,.,TRBV5-1,.,TRBJ2-3,TGCGCCAGCAGCTTGTTTGGGCCGCGCACAGATACGCAGTATTTT,CASSLFGPRTDTQYF
14,once,TRBV7-2,TRBD1,TRBJ1-2,TGTGCCAGCAGCTTAAACAGGGGAAACTATGGCTACACCTTC,CASSLNRGNYGYTF
12,.,TRBV24-1,.,TRBJ1-5,TGTGCCACCTCGGGAGGCAATCAGCCCCAGCATTTT,CATSGGNQPQHF
12,.,TRBV7-3,.,TRBJ2-2,TGTGCCAGCAGCTTTCGGACCGGGGAGCTGTTTTTT,CASSFRTGELFF
16,.,TRBV4-1,.,TRBJ2-5,TGCGCCAGCAGCCAAGGGCAGGCGGGGGCAGGGGAGACCCAGTACTTC,CASSQGQAGAGETQYF
17,.,TRBV6-2/TRBV6-3,.,TRBJ1-2,TGTGCCAGCAGTTACACGTCCGGGACATCCTTCTTCTATGGCTACACCTTC,CASSYTSGTSFFYGYTF
12,.,TRBV27,.,TRBJ2-3,TGTGCCAGCAGTTTATCGCGAGATACGCAGTATTTT,CASSLSRDTQYF
16,.,TRBV24-1,.,TRBJ1-2,TGTGCCACCAGTGATTTGGGCAGGGCTGGGCACTATGGCTACACCTTC,CATSDLGRAGHYGYTF
14,.,TRBV6-5,.,TRBJ1-3,TGTGCCAGCAGTTATCAGGCAGCCGGAAACACCATATATTTT,CASSYQAAGNTIYF
17,.,TRBV4-1,TRBD1,TRBJ1-2,TGCGCCAGCAGCACTACACAGCAGGGACAGGGGCTTGCTGGCTACACCTTC,CASSTTQQGQGLAGYTF
15,.,TRBV2,.,TRBJ2-4,TGTGCCAGCAGTGATCTACCTGAGGACAAAAACATTCAGTACTTC,CASSDLPEDKNIQYF
15,.,TRBV5-6,TRBD1,TRBJ1-6,TGTGCCAGCAGCCCACAGGGGGCGATTGTTTCACCCCTCCACTTT,CASSPQGAIVSPLHF
15,.,TRBV5-1,.,TRBJ2-3,TGCGCCAGCAGCCCCGACAAACTCAGCACAGATACGCAGTATTTT,CASSPDKLSTDTQYF
17,.,TRBV10-2,.,TRBJ2-2,TGCGCCAGCACCAGATCCCGGGACATAACGAACACCGGGGAGCTGTTTTTT,CASTRSRDITNTGELFF
12,.,TRBV7-2,TRBD1,TRBJ2-4,TGTGCCAGCAGCTCGGGACAGAACATTCAGTACTTC,CASSSGQNIQYF
15,.,TRBV27,.,TRBJ2-5,TGTGCCAGCAGTCCCACCCCGACAGGGAGGGAGACCCAGTACTTC,CASSPTPTGRETQYF
14,few,TRBV4-2,TRBD2,TRBJ2-7,TGTGCCAGCAGCCCTAGCGGGGAGTCCTACGAGCAGTACTTC,CASSPSGESYEQYF
15,.,TRBV6-5,.,TRBJ2-7,TGTGCCAGCAGTTACTCGGGCCAGGGGAGCTACGAGCAGTACTTC,CASSYSGQGSYEQYF
13,.,TRBV30,.,TRBJ1-1,TGTGCCTGGAGGGGGGGGGTAAATACTGAAGCTTTCTTT,CAWRGGVNTEAFF
13,.,TRBV19,.,TRBJ1-1,TGTGCCAGTAGTATAGTACAGAACACTGAAGCTTTCTTT,CASSIVQNTEAFF
15,.,TRBV19,.,TRBJ1-6,TGTGCCAGTAGTATCGGGCCAGGGATTAATTCACCCCTCCACTTT,CASSIGPGINSPLHF
16,.,TRBV9,.,TRBJ1-1,TGTGCCAGCAGCGTAGCTACTATGGGGGCGAACACTGAAGCTTTCTTT,CASSVATMGANTEAFF
12,.,TRBV30,.,TRBJ1-1,TGTGCCTGGAGAGGCCAGGGAACTGAAGCTTTCTTT,CAWRGQGTEAFF
16,.,TRBV2,TRBD1,TRBJ1-2,TGTGCCAGCAGCGGCTCGGACAGGGCCCTTAACTATGGCTACACCTTC,CASSGSDRALNYGYTF
14,.,TRBV10-1,.,TRBJ2-1,TGCGCCAGCAGTGAGTCAGGGGGTTACAATGAGCAGTTCTTC,CASSESGGYNEQFF
16,.,TRBV11-1,.,TRBJ1-1,TGTGCCAGCAGCCTGGTCACATTCAGTGTGAACACTGAAGCTTTCTTT,CASSLVTFSVNTEAFF
16,.,TRBV5-8,.,TRBJ1-5,TGTGCCAGCAGCTTGGAAATACACACAAGCAATCAGCCCCAGCATTTT,CASSLEIHTSNQPQHF
18,.,TRBV11-2,.,TRBJ2-3,TGTGCCAGCAGCTTAGGTTGGGGCGACGACCCTAGCACAGATACGCAGTATTTT,CASSLGWGDDPSTDTQYF